This TCR beta chain is drawn from a study of blood T cell repertoires in COVID-19. For the study at large: The United States, Italy and Spain provided the acute and convalescent COVID-19 samples.

Per the study methods: Reference gene primer amplification gave estimated nucleated cell counts. Profiled with immunoSEQ multiplex PCR; TCRdb holds only in-frame clones, not every one. V, J and clone size are taken as reported in that table, and D and trimming were inferred from the DNA itself. The sample lists about 180,000 clones; around 87% were seen once. Material: peripheral blood. The TCR originated in a man aged 40-55 years with active or convalescent COVID-19.

The CDR3 DNA sequence: TGTGCCTGGAGTACAGGGACTGGAAACACCATATATTTT. As protein: CAWSTGTGNTIYF. J is TRBJ1-3 and V is TRBV30, with a weak D call TRBD1 (6 bases). CDR1 is GTSNPN, CDR2 SVGIG, per germline (reference sequence). Deletions cut 2 bases from V and 2 bases from J, with 7 bases between. The CDR3 runs 13 residues. The full variable domain, its missing parts supplied by reference TRBV30 and TRBJ1-3, is SQTIHQWPATLVQPVGSPLSLECTVEGTSNPNLYWYRQAAGRGLQLLFYSVGIGQISSEVPQNLSASRPQDRQFILSSKKLLLSDSGFYLCAWSTGTGNTIYFGEGSWLTVV.